The entry below gives a single T cell receptor beta chain sequence along with its context. Its antigen remains unknown. A read error may explain this, as a much larger clone is one base away. The CDR3 has 15 residues. Trimming shortened V by 6 bases and J by 0 bases, and 11 bases separated the two germline ends. TCRdb passed the reads through MiXCR, listing each CDR3 protein once. The data show about 770,000 distinct CDR3 sequences, almost 30% seen once. These data come from a study of T cell repertoires in cytomegalovirus infection. Findings and limits, study-wide: Adding up the frequency of public TCR beta families identified people who carried CMV plus the relevant HLA.

The sequencing here drew on cultured CD8+ T cells from PBMCs, taken from culture after CMV antigen stimulation. The receptor comes from a human donor in good health (CMV status not recorded). Some clones in this sample may be carry-over from other donors' samples. The chain couples TRBV7-1 to TRBJ1-4; D may be TRBD1 (5 bases). TRBV7-1 is sorted into the ORF group, with uncertain function. The CDR3 DNA reads TGTGCCAGCAGATCGACAGAGGCAACTAATGAAAAACTGTTTTTT. Protein: CASRSTEATNEKLFF.